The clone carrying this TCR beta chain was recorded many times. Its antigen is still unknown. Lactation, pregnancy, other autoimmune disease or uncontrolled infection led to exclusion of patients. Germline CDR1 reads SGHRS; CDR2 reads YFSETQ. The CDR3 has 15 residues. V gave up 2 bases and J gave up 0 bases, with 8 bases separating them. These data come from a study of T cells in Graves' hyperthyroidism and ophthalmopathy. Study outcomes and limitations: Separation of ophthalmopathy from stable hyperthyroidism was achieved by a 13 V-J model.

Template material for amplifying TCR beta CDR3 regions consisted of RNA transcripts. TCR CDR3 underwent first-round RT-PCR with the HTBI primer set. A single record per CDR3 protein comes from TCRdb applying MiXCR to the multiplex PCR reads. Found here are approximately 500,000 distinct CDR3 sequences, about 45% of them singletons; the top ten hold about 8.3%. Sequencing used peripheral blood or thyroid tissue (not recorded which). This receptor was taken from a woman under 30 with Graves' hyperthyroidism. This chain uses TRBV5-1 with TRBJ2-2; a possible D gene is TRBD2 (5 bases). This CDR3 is CASSFEGPNTGELFF. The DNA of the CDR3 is TGCGCCAGCAGCTTCGAGGGTCCGAACACCGGGGAGCTGTTTTTT.